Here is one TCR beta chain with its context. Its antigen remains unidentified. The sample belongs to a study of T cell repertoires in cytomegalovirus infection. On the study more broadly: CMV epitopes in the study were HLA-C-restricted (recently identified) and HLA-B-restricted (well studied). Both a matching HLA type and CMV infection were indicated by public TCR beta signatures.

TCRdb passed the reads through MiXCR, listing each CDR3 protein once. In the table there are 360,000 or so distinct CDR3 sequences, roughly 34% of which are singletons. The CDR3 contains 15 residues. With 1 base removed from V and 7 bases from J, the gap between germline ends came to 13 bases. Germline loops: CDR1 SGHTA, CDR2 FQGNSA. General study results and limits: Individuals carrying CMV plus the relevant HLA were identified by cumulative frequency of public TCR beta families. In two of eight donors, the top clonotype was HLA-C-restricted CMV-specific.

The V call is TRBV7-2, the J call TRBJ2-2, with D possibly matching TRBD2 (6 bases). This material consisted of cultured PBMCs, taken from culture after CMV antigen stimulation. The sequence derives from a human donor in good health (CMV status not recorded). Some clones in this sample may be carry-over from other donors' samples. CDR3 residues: CASSLVGTSGGELFF. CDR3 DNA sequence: TGTGCCAGCAGCTTAGTTGGGACTTCAGGCGGGGAGCTGTTTTTT. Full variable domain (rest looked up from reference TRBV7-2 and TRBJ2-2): GAGVSQSPSNKVTEKGKDVELRCDPISGHTALYWYRQSLGQGLEFLIYFQGNSAPDKSGLPSDRFSAERTGGSVSTLTIQRTQQEDSAVYLCASSLVGTSGGELFFGEGSRLTVL.